Included here is one TCR beta chain sequence, with context. No antigen is known for it. Time point indicated: week 5, during vaccination. The study gave 300 ug of mutant IDH1 20-mer peptide per vaccine dose, with topical imiquimod. Tumors from donors were new WHO grade 3 or 4 IDH1-mutant astrocytomas with ATRX loss. This specimen comes from a study of a mutant IDH1 vaccine in newly diagnosed glioma. For the study at large: Radiotherapy alone preceded vaccination by 4-6 weeks; alternatively, vaccination started with temozolomide cycles. Pretreatment consisted of radiotherapy, temozolomide, or both, with most receiving both.

Method: immunoSEQ multiplex PCR; TCRdb's copy keeps in-frame clones and lacks some. Of roughly 51,000 clones in the sample, over 70% were seen once. Whole-study findings and limits: Pseudoprogression appeared independent of alterations in top peripheral clonotypes.

The TCR comes from a man in his thirties or forties with glioma. The material was PBMCs, obtained from a glioma patient whose treatment included an IDH1 peptide vaccine.

The CDR3 sequence: CASSAAWVREMGDTQYF. The CDR3 nucleotides are TGCGCCAGCAGCGCCGCATGGGTGAGGGAGATGGGAGATACGCAGTATTTT. This chain uses TRBV5-1 with TRBJ2-3; D might be TRBD2 (5 bases). This CDR3 is 17 amino acids long. V lost 4 bases to trimming and J lost 5 bases, with 23 bases between them. CDR1 and CDR2 from the germline V gene are SGHRS and YFSETQ. Supplemented by reference TRBV5-1 and TRBJ2-3, the full variable domain reads KAGVTQTPRYLIKTRGQQVTLSCSPISGHRSVSWYQQTPGQGLQFLFEYFSETQRNKGNFPGRFSGRQFSNSRSEMNVSTLELGDSALYLCASSAAWVREMGDTQYFGPGTRLTVL.